The present T cell receptor (beta chain) was sequenced within a study of cytomegalovirus exposure and HLA in healthy donors (dated 2017 in TCRdb). About the study as a whole: According to an earlier analysis of 587 of the donors, about 170 million T cells yielded over 100 million unique TCR beta sequences and 276 Gb of sequence data. An early release covering more than 500 HLA-typed donors comprised about 320 gigabases of sequencing data and approximately 85 million unique TCR sequences. Among the roughly 370 genotyped donors, around 81% belonged to the genetic ancestry cluster associated with self-reported Caucasian donors. The aim of the study was to test whether cataloging public T cell receptors could identify signatures of past pathogen exposure. Using immunosequencing, the study profiled T cell repertoires from around 680 subjects and related those repertoires to cytomegalovirus serostatus. Along with the 666-subject first cohort, a separate validation cohort of over 90 different subjects was used. High-throughput TCR immunosequencing, statistical association of individual TCRs with disease status, and machine learning were combined to predict cytomegalovirus infection status. A later analysis re-analyzed previously published TCR beta repertoires from hundreds of donors and added high-resolution HLA genotyping to study TCR occurrence patterns. Rather than drawing on any new phenotypic data, the later analysis identified candidate immune exposures from TCR beta sequences and the way those sequences occurred across donors. In an earlier analysis of 587 of the donors, high-throughput TCR beta sequencing was used to judge whether each TCR beta V gene segment behaved as functional or pseudogenic. Donor age, sex, ethnicity and CMV serostatus were collected together with the repertoire data. A later genetic analysis took genome-wide SNP genotypes for about 65% of the roughly 670 donors and used that subset as a discovery cohort. Every discovery cohort repertoire had been produced on one sequencing platform. HLA typing included class I and class II loci at four-digit resolution. The number of donors typed differed by locus, with about 620-630 for A, B, C, DRB1 and DQB1, roughly 520 for DQA1, under 610 for DPA1, and around 460 for DPB1. Four or five DR-DQ haplotypes were treated as single units for association and clustering because of strong linkage in the cohort. On average, around 240,000 unique TCR beta nucleotide sequences were sequenced per donor among 300 to 500 genotyped donors of the cohort, with roughly 18% of those sequences being non-productive.

The cohort comprised approximately 700 healthy bone marrow donors. Cohort members were all nominally healthy when sampled, although unrecorded immune exposures were likely present. The donor tested CMV seronegative, placing the donor among the roughly 400 seronegative members of the cohort. A peripheral blood sample was provided by each donor, and peripheral blood mononuclear cells were used for TCR beta sequencing. Genomic DNA extraction from the blood cell samples was performed with the Qiagen DNeasy Blood Extraction Kit. Receptor libraries were prepared by the immunoSEQ multiplex PCR assay. A mixture of 60 forward primers for TCR Vbeta segments and 13 reverse primers for TCR Jbeta segments was used in the multiplex PCR. A multiplex PCR assay on genomic DNA amplified the CDR3 region of rearranged TCR beta genes. The amplified TCR beta libraries were sequenced on the Illumina HiSeq System as 87-base-pair reads. On the authors' methods: A later analysis tallied around 80 million unique TCR beta chains across the approximately 670 repertoires, and around 12 million of those chains were shared by two or more donors. Raw reads were error-corrected and collapsed into unique sequences with a nearest-neighbor algorithm that merged closely related sequences to remove PCR and sequencing errors. To assign V, D and J gene segments, CDR3 sequences were aligned to IMGT reference sequences. Each retained sequence needed at least a six-nucleotide match to both a V gene segment and a J gene segment. Rearrangements were called productive when the CDR3 lacked stop codons and stayed in frame with V and J; all others were non-productive. Following IMGT convention, CDR3 was defined as the stretch from the second conserved V-encoded cysteine up to the conserved J-encoded phenylalanine. Sequences without an unambiguous match to a single V gene segment were excluded from the earlier analysis of a few hundred of the donors. An earlier analysis of 450 to 650 of the donors called V segments functional above 56.7% productive rearrangements and segregating when the between-donor standard deviation exceeded 5%. A statistical classification framework was built to diagnose cytomegalovirus status from the catalog of TCR beta chain sequences. In a later analysis, TCR nucleotide sequences were compared against IMGT/GENE-DB human TR gene sequences so that V and J genes could be assigned. Using the TCRdist pipeline, a later analysis assigned CDR3 sequences along with most-parsimonious VDJ recombination scenarios. In a later analysis, each TCR beta chain was defined by its CDR3 amino acid sequence together with its V-gene family, and reads without a unique V-gene family were excluded. As a way to deal with suspected cross-contamination and a sequencing artifact, a later analysis dropped nearly 600 nucleotide sequences that were highly shared and had low generation probability. For each public chain, a later analysis derived a clonal expansion index from normalized ranks of inferred template counts within each repertoire. In a later analysis, generation probabilities were computed with a VDJ recombination model fitted to out-of-frame rearrangements, and the resulting probabilities were checked against IGoR. In a later analysis, hypergeometric tests were used to score TCR-TCR, TCR-HLA and TCR-CMV co-occurrence, with a repertoire-size bias correction applied to TCR pairs. A later analysis estimated false discovery rates by permuting HLA or CMV assignments 20 times. In a later analysis, co-occurring TCRs were grouped with DBSCAN, and TCRdist sequence similarity was added when clustering was performed within HLA-allele-positive subsets. Repertoires with fewer than 30,000 or more than 120,000 public chains were left out of co-occurrence clustering, as were four to six repertoires with anomalous nucleotide sharing. In TCRdb, the immuneACCESS table is reduced to in-frame sequences with V and J assigned. These tables do not hold every clone; where another copy was compared, an unresolved V gene accounts for under half, and the others remain unexplained. For V, J and clone size, that table is used; D and trimming come from the DNA. This sample gives 150,000 to 200,000 clones in total; approximately 80% of them show up just once. The biggest ten clones account for roughly 1.9% of the sample.

The sample holds a few counts of this clone. Its antigen is not yet known. No base-level quality is on record; no much larger clone is a single base apart. Findings and caveats that apply to the study as a whole: At a false discovery rate of 0.05, a later analysis linked under 20,000 TCR beta sequences to specific HLA alleles. In a later analysis, HLA-associated TCR beta chains were found to be more clonally expanded and to have lower generation probabilities than equally common non-associated chains. V-gene and J-gene trimming of TCR beta chains was associated with a missense DCLRE1C variant in a later genetic analysis, and the association was replicated in an independent cohort. A later analysis found that TCR association rates varied across HLA loci, with DRB1 alleles showing the most associated TCRs and HLA-C alleles the fewest. The authors suggested that the approach could potentially be generalized to other disease states and immunological phenotypes. Because HLA typing was unavailable for some donors at each locus, only the typed subset was used in association tests. A further reported finding was that TCR beta sequences accurately predicted the HLA-A and HLA-B alleles for most subjects in the first cohort. In vitro tests confirmed that three of the cytomegalovirus-associated TCR beta chains recognize cytomegalovirus antigens. The 87-base-pair reads could not distinguish some IMGT-functional V segments, including TRBV6-2 and TRBV6-3, so those segments were excluded. The study listed approximately 160 TCR beta chains as associated with cytomegalovirus. For the cohort, immune exposure information was limited to CMV serostatus. According to a later genetic analysis, donors in an Asian-associated ancestry cluster had fewer N-insertions in productive TCRs than the approximately 710-donor mean. Broadly in line with IMGT annotations, most TCR beta V segments showed up in productive rearrangements about 90% or about 30% of the time in an earlier analysis of approximately 640 of the donors. Correlated functional status among segregating V segments might be attributable to linkage disequilibrium, but an unknown experimental factor could not be ruled out. Several of the top co-occurrence clusters appeared to be linked to parvovirus B19, influenza, CMV and Epstein-Barr virus, according to a later analysis. A group of highly shared sequence variants was considered likely to be a technical artifact of the sequencing pipeline. The classifier was reported to diagnose cytomegalovirus status with high specificity and sensitivity in both the original cohort and the validation cohort. Over 15 rarely observed V segments, including chromosome 9 orphons, were excluded from the earlier analysis of several hundred of the donors because counts were too low. According to a later analysis, most CMV-associated TCR beta chains appeared to be HLA-restricted, and the HLA associations seemed to be driven largely by CMV exposure. Assigning TCR associations to individual alleles was difficult when HLA alleles, especially DR and DQ, strongly co-occurred. Across donors, most TCR sequences were observed very rarely, whereas some public TCRs were present in many individuals. Presence/absence analyses assumed roughly uniform sequencing depth across donors, an assumption that may not hold. Only TCR beta chains were sequenced in this cohort, and the absence of alpha or paired-chain data limited detectable features.

The junction carries 19 bases between V and J, which are trimmed by 5 bases and 11 bases respectively. The CDR3, from cysteine to phenylalanine, totals 14 residues. CDR3 DNA only is kept here, 42 bases in frame from base 1. Looking up the germline V gene yields CDR1 SGHTA and CDR2 FQGNSA. The chain is encoded by TRBV7-2 joined to TRBJ2-1; TRBD2 is a weak D gene call, 6 bases matching. The TCR sequence derives from a woman in her 30s in good health and CMV-seronegative. The sample comprised PBMCs. The CDR3 is CASSRGTLREKQFF. The nucleotide sequence reads as follows: TGTGCCAGCAGCCGCGGGACTCTACGAGAAAAGCAGTTCTTC.